One and the same sample provided the 17 T cell receptor beta chains below, sequenced in a study of OX40 agonist ivuxolimab in advanced cancers. The assay was immunoSEQ multiplex PCR, and TCRdb's table has in-frame clones only and misses some. The top ten hold 0.51% of the sample, which has approximately 100,000 clones, around 90% seen once. The sample in question was CD4+ or CD8+ T cells sorted from blood, obtained in a trial of the OX40 agonist ivuxolimab. These TCRs come from an adult with an advanced solid tumor such as melanoma, head and neck, liver or kidney cancer.

The rearrangement links TRBV9 to TRBJ2-2; D is unresolved. V gave up 0 bases and J gave up 5 bases, with 8 bases separating them. Per germline, CDR1 SGDLS and CDR2 YYNGEE. The CDR3 sequence is 14 residues long. The CDR3 here is CASSVEAATGELFF. In DNA form, the CDR3 reads TGTGCCAGCAGCGTAGAAGCAGCTACCGGGGAGCTGTTTTTT.

J is TRBJ2-2 and V is TRBV10-3, with D possibly matching TRBD2 (6 bases). Germline assignment: CDR1 ENHRY and CDR2 SYGVKD. The CDR3 consists of 17 residues. The V and J ends lost 0 bases and 3 bases respectively, with 14 bases between them. DNA of the CDR3: TGTGCCATCAGTGAGTCGTATGGCGGGGCTGACACCGGGGAGCTGTTTTTT. Protein sequence: CAISESYGGADTGELFF.

V and J are TRBV2 and TRBJ1-2, with D unclear. CDR1 is SNHLY, CDR2 FYNNEI, per germline. V was shortened by 6 bases and J by 7 bases, with 15 bases between the two germline ends. The CDR3 is 13 residues long. CDR3 loop: CASSGQGNSGYTF. CDR3 coding DNA: TGTGCCAGCAGCGGTCAAGGGAACAGTGGCTACACCTTC. Together with reference TRBV2 and TRBJ1-2, the CDR3 gives the full variable domain: EPEVTQTPSHQVTQMGQEVILRCVPISNHLYFYWYRQILGQKVEFLVSFYNNEISEKSEIFDDQFSVERPDGSNFTLKIRSTKLEDSAMYFCASSGQGNSGYTFGSGTRLTVV.

The chain carries TRBV5-4 and TRBJ2-7, with D possibly TRBD1 on 6 matching bases. CDR3 length equals 13 residues. Between the trimmed V and J ends, which lost 6 bases and 1 base, there was a span of 11 bases. Germline V gives CDR1 SGHNT, CDR2 YYREEE (reference sequence). The CDR3 nucleotides read TGTGCCAGCAAGCGACAGGAGTCCTACGAGCAGTACTTC. Protein: CASKRQESYEQYF.

The chain carries TRBV5-1 and TRBJ1-5, with unresolved D. Germline CDR1 SGHRS, CDR2 YFSETQ. Trimming left V 4 bases short and J 0 bases short, with 5 bases between. There are 13 residues in the CDR3. CDR3 bases: TGCGCCAGCAGCGGAGATAGCAATCAGCCCCAGCATTTT. Protein: CASSGDSNQPQHF. Drawing the rest from reference TRBV5-1 and TRBJ1-5, the complete variable domain is KAGVTQTPRYLIKTRGQQVTLSCSPISGHRSVSWYQQTPGQGLQFLFEYFSETQRNKGNFPGRFSGRQFSNSRSEMNVSTLELGDSALYLCASSGDSNQPQHFGDGTRLSIL.

This chain links TRBV21-1 with TRBJ2-7. TRBV21-1 is a known pseudogene. The CDR3 sequence is 17 residues long. The CDR3 loop reads CASSKGLGERSHYEQYF. CDR3 in DNA: TGTGCCAGCAGCAAAGGCCTGGGGGAGCGGAGCCACTACGAGCAGTACTTC.

The J gene is TRBJ2-3, the V gene TRBV2; D unclear. Germline CDR1 SNHLY, CDR2 FYNNEI. The ends were cut back, 9 bases at V and 6 bases at J, with 13 bases in the middle. This CDR3 contains 12 residues. In DNA form, the CDR3 reads TGTGCCAGTAACACCGGCGAGGATACGCAGTATTTT. Its translation is CASNTGEDTQYF.

This clone was observed once. The J gene is TRBJ2-5, the V gene TRBV5-5; no clear D. The CDR3 covers 13 residues. Germline CDR1 SGHKS, CDR2 YYEKEE (reference sequence). Trimming removed 2 bases at V and 5 bases at J, with 10 bases between. CDR3 in amino acids: CASSFTSRETQYF. For the CDR3, the DNA is TGTGCCAGCAGCTTCACCTCCAGGGAGACCCAGTACTTC.

A few counts support this clone. The CDR3 sequence is CASSIGTAAGGPDTQYF. In DNA form, the CDR3 reads TGTGCCAGTAGTATTGGTACTGCGGCAGGGGGTCCAGATACGCAGTATTTT. The chain uses TRBV19 and TRBJ2-3; 7 bases are shared with TRBD1. V gave up 3 bases and J gave up 4 bases; unmatched junction bases: 13. Germline V lookup: CDR1 LNHDA, CDR2 SQIVND (reference sequence). The CDR3 is 17 residues long.

The rearrangement links TRBV6-6 to TRBJ2-1; D perhaps matches TRBD1 (6 bases). V lost 6 bases to trimming and J lost 5 bases, with 14 bases between them. Per the germline V gene, CDR1 is MNHNY and CDR2 is SVGAGI (reference sequence). The CDR3 is 14 residues long. The CDR3 protein is CASSKGQANNEQFF. In nucleotides, the CDR3 is TGTGCCAGCAGCAAGGGACAAGCTAACAATGAGCAGTTCTTC.

There are a few counts of this clone. The chain combines TRBV2 with TRBJ1-2; D is unclear. Deletions cut 5 bases from V and 0 bases from J, with 13 bases between. This CDR3 is built from 15 residues. Per the germline V gene, CDR1 is SNHLY and CDR2 is FYNNEI. CDR3 coding DNA: TGTGCCAGCAGTCCTACGACAATAGCTAACTATGGCTACACCTTC. This encodes CASSPTTIANYGYTF.

The V call is TRBV6-1, the J call TRBJ1-5, with D unclear. V was cut by 6 bases and J by 0 bases, with 6 bases left in between. CDR3 length equals 13 residues. Germline values: CDR1 MNHNS, CDR2 SASEGT. CDR3 region: CASRSNSNQPQHF. The CDR3 region has the DNA TGTGCCAGCAGGTCCAATAGCAATCAGCCCCAGCATTTT.

The V and J genes are TRBV6-5 and TRBJ1-1; D remains ambiguous. CDR1 and CDR2 (germline): MNHEY, SVGAGI. CDR3 length equals 13 residues. V lost 8 bases and J lost 0, with 10 bases in between. CDR3 sequence: CASSVEVNTEAFF. As DNA, the CDR3 is TGTGCCAGCTCGGTGGAAGTGAACACTGAAGCTTTCTTT.

The rearrangement joins TRBV5-5 to TRBJ1-5, with a tentative D call TRBD1 (5 bases). CDR3 length: 14 amino acids. V lost 2 bases and J lost 2, with 8 bases in between. From germline, CDR1 is SGHKS and CDR2 YYEKEE (reference sequence). CDR3 loop: CASSFRGGNQPQHF. As DNA, the CDR3 is TGTGCCAGCAGCTTTAGAGGGGGCAATCAGCCCCAGCATTTT.

V is TRBV5-1 and J is TRBJ2-3, with D tentatively TRBD2 (7 bases). Trimming removed 0 bases at V and 4 bases at J, with 9 bases between. This CDR3 has 14 residues. CDR1 is SGHRS and CDR2 is YFSETQ in the germline V gene. In DNA form, the CDR3 reads TGCGCCAGCAGCTTGGAGGGGGGGGCAGATACGCAGTATTTT. Translation gives CASSLEGGADTQYF. The full variable domain, rest sourced from reference TRBV5-1 and TRBJ2-3, is KAGVTQTPRYLIKTRGQQVTLSCSPISGHRSVSWYQQTPGQGLQFLFEYFSETQRNKGNFPGRFSGRQFSNSRSEMNVSTLELGDSALYLCASSLEGGADTQYFGPGTRLTVL.

In its sample, this clone was seen once. The CDR3 loop reads CASSLTPGVGYEQYF. In nucleotides, the CDR3 is TGTGCCAGTAGTCTCACCCCAGGGGTTGGCTACGAGCAGTACTTC. The chain joins TRBV19 to TRBJ2-7; tentatively, D is TRBD1 (6 bases). Per germline, CDR1 LNHDA and CDR2 SQIVND (reference sequence). The CDR3 sequence is 15 residues long. V lost 5 bases and J lost 3, with 17 bases in between.

This clone has a single count. This rearrangement joins TRBV2 to TRBJ2-7; TRBD2 aligns across 8 bases. Germline-derived CDR1 and CDR2 are SNHLY and FYNNEI. V was pared by 6 bases and J by 1 base, with 5 bases of the junction left unmatched. CDR3 size: 14 residues. The DNA of the CDR3 is TGTGCCAGCAGGGTAGCGGGACTTTCCTACGAGCAGTACTTC. It encodes CASRVAGLSYEQYF.